Listed below are T cell receptor beta chains from one sample, sequenced in a study of blood T cell repertoires in COVID-19. Clones were sequenced by immunoSEQ multiplex PCR, and TCRdb holds only the in-frame ones, with some missing. The sample lists some 80,000 clones, about 88% seen once, with about 21% in the top ten. The sequenced sample was peripheral blood. The source is a human donor in a cohort sampled during active COVID-19. The conserved cysteine and the conserved F or W are not part of the CDR3 here. Each record gives: clone size, J gene, D gene, V gene, CDR3 protein. D genes are given only for firm matches. The listing skips clone size in some rows; elsewhere it reads once, few, many or a size class.

abundance: -; j_gene: TRBJ1-5; d_gene: TRBD1; v_gene: TRBV6-2/TRBV6-3; CDR3aa: ASSYGQGYVGTQH
abundance: -; j_gene: TRBJ2-3; d_gene: -; v_gene: TRBV29-1; CDR3aa: SVGQFTDTQY
abundance: once; j_gene: TRBJ2-7; d_gene: TRBD2; v_gene: TRBV4-1; CDR3aa: ASSQDPGLAGLRSYEQY
abundance: -; j_gene: TRBJ1-6; d_gene: -; v_gene: TRBV9; CDR3aa: ASSVAPGVNSPLH
abundance: few; j_gene: TRBJ1-5; d_gene: -; v_gene: TRBV5-8; CDR3aa: ASREEGAGNQPQH
abundance: -; j_gene: TRBJ2-3; d_gene: TRBD2; v_gene: TRBV7-2; CDR3aa: ASSLLAGAADTQY
abundance: -; j_gene: TRBJ2-5; d_gene: TRBD2; v_gene: TRBV15; CDR3aa: ATSRDLGRAQY
abundance: -; j_gene: TRBJ2-7; d_gene: TRBD2; v_gene: TRBV6-2/TRBV6-3; CDR3aa: ASSPQRGAGVEQY
abundance: -; j_gene: TRBJ2-7; d_gene: -; v_gene: TRBV27; CDR3aa: ASSLGTLSSYEQY
abundance: -; j_gene: TRBJ2-2; d_gene: TRBD1; v_gene: TRBV7-2; CDR3aa: ASSLTGGVTGELF
abundance: -; j_gene: TRBJ2-1; d_gene: -; v_gene: TRBV28; CDR3aa: ASSPPLLGSIDEQF
abundance: -; j_gene: TRBJ2-3; d_gene: TRBD1; v_gene: TRBV7-2; CDR3aa: ASNKDRSTDTQY
abundance: -; j_gene: TRBJ2-5; d_gene: TRBD1; v_gene: TRBV19; CDR3aa: ASKRDRGGETQY
abundance: -; j_gene: TRBJ2-1; d_gene: -; v_gene: TRBV7-2; CDR3aa: ASSLGSYNEQF
abundance: -; j_gene: TRBJ2-1; d_gene: TRBD2; v_gene: TRBV9; CDR3aa: ASSPRLAPYNEQF
abundance: -; j_gene: TRBJ1-1; d_gene: -; v_gene: TRBV5-1; CDR3aa: ASSLFAGGRVAF
abundance: -; j_gene: TRBJ1-4; d_gene: -; v_gene: TRBV5-1; CDR3aa: ASRENEKLF
abundance: -; j_gene: TRBJ1-4; d_gene: -; v_gene: TRBV9; CDR3aa: ASSVGRYATNEKLF
abundance: -; j_gene: TRBJ2-5; d_gene: -; v_gene: TRBV3-1/TRBV3-2; CDR3aa: ASSQARKPPETQY
abundance: -; j_gene: TRBJ2-7; d_gene: -; v_gene: TRBV5-4; CDR3aa: ASSSGHLYEQY
abundance: -; j_gene: TRBJ2-1; d_gene: -; v_gene: TRBV5-1; CDR3aa: ASSLAGLSYNEQF
abundance: -; j_gene: TRBJ2-3; d_gene: -; v_gene: TRBV7-9; CDR3aa: ASSLGRQVSTDTQY
abundance: -; j_gene: TRBJ1-6; d_gene: TRBD1; v_gene: TRBV5-1; CDR3aa: ASSASGTGNSPLH
abundance: -; j_gene: TRBJ2-2; d_gene: TRBD2; v_gene: TRBV3-1/TRBV3-2; CDR3aa: ASSLSGGANTGELF
abundance: -; j_gene: TRBJ1-6; d_gene: -; v_gene: TRBV5-5; CDR3aa: ARSWGGAPLH
abundance: -; j_gene: TRBJ2-2; d_gene: TRBD2; v_gene: TRBV2; CDR3aa: ASTRGLAGGPYTGELF
abundance: -; j_gene: TRBJ2-3; d_gene: TRBD2; v_gene: TRBV7-9; CDR3aa: ASSSERPSGGPGRTQY
abundance: -; j_gene: TRBJ1-1; d_gene: -; v_gene: TRBV6-5; CDR3aa: ASSYSPGVNTEAF
abundance: -; j_gene: TRBJ1-2; d_gene: TRBD1; v_gene: TRBV6-5; CDR3aa: ASSPDRGPVYGYT
abundance: -; j_gene: TRBJ1-1; d_gene: -; v_gene: TRBV12-5; CDR3aa: ASGLGRRNTEAF
abundance: -; j_gene: TRBJ2-5; d_gene: TRBD2; v_gene: TRBV5-3; CDR3aa: ARSFLGKLAGGPKGETQY
abundance: -; j_gene: TRBJ2-2; d_gene: TRBD2; v_gene: TRBV5-1; CDR3aa: ASSSGGGLAGRGELF
abundance: -; j_gene: TRBJ1-3; d_gene: -; v_gene: TRBV18; CDR3aa: ASSQSSGLSGNTIY
abundance: -; j_gene: TRBJ2-2; d_gene: TRBD1; v_gene: TRBV28; CDR3aa: ASSFIGQGATGELF
abundance: -; j_gene: TRBJ2-2; d_gene: -; v_gene: TRBV14; CDR3aa: ASSLRGRIGTGELF
abundance: -; j_gene: TRBJ1-5; d_gene: -; v_gene: TRBV28; CDR3aa: ASSLLGRGQPQH
abundance: -; j_gene: TRBJ1-6; d_gene: -; v_gene: TRBV19; CDR3aa: ASSIEGRDSSYNSPLH
abundance: -; j_gene: TRBJ1-2; d_gene: -; v_gene: TRBV3-1/TRBV3-2; CDR3aa: ASSQDSQGYGYT
abundance: few; j_gene: TRBJ2-7; d_gene: TRBD2; v_gene: TRBV6-2/TRBV6-3; CDR3aa: ASSPSPSGSPHRWSYEQY
abundance: once; j_gene: TRBJ2-5; d_gene: -; v_gene: TRBV11-2; CDR3aa: ASSERLEGETQY
abundance: -; j_gene: TRBJ2-2; d_gene: TRBD2; v_gene: TRBV15; CDR3aa: ATSRDLREGNTGELF
abundance: -; j_gene: TRBJ2-1; d_gene: -; v_gene: TRBV2; CDR3aa: ASSVLAPVTNEQF
abundance: -; j_gene: TRBJ2-7; d_gene: TRBD1; v_gene: TRBV27; CDR3aa: ASSDRGLSYEQY
abundance: -; j_gene: TRBJ2-3; d_gene: TRBD2; v_gene: TRBV7-2; CDR3aa: ASSLDSGGTDTQY
abundance: once; j_gene: TRBJ1-1; d_gene: -; v_gene: TRBV7-2; CDR3aa: ASSLTDNTEAF
abundance: -; j_gene: TRBJ2-6; d_gene: TRBD1; v_gene: TRBV5-1; CDR3aa: ASSLQGQNSGANVLT
abundance: -; j_gene: TRBJ1-2; d_gene: -; v_gene: TRBV2; CDR3aa: AESQGNYGYT
abundance: few; j_gene: TRBJ2-3; d_gene: TRBD2; v_gene: TRBV11-2; CDR3aa: ASSPLAGGADTQY
abundance: -; j_gene: TRBJ2-7; d_gene: -; v_gene: TRBV12-3/TRBV12-4; CDR3aa: ASSLKSYEQY
abundance: -; j_gene: TRBJ2-1; d_gene: -; v_gene: TRBV1; CDR3aa: TSSLMSGGLNEQF
abundance: -; j_gene: TRBJ2-1; d_gene: TRBD2; v_gene: TRBV11-2; CDR3aa: ASSLLDGGDEQF
abundance: -; j_gene: TRBJ2-1; d_gene: TRBD2; v_gene: TRBV28; CDR3aa: ASFLAGGSYNEQF
abundance: -; j_gene: TRBJ2-1; d_gene: TRBD1; v_gene: TRBV24-1; CDR3aa: ATSDRQGADNEQF
abundance: -; j_gene: TRBJ2-2; d_gene: -; v_gene: TRBV6-1; CDR3aa: ASSESVHRSNTGELF
abundance: -; j_gene: TRBJ2-7; d_gene: -; v_gene: TRBV10-3; CDR3aa: AISESGAGRGEQY
abundance: -; j_gene: TRBJ2-5; d_gene: -; v_gene: TRBV30; CDR3aa: AWSNAGVQETQY
abundance: -; j_gene: TRBJ2-1; d_gene: -; v_gene: TRBV25-1; CDR3aa: ASSDSQGYAYNEQF